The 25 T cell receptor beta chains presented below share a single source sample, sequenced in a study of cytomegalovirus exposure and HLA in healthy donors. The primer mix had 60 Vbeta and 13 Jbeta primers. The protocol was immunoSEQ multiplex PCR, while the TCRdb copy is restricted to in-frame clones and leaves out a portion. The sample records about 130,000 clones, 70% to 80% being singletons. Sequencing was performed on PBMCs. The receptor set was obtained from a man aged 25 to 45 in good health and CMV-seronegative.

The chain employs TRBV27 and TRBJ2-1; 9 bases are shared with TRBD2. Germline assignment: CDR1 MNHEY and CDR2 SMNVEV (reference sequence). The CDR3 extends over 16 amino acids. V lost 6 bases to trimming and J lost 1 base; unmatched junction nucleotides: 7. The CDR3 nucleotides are TGTGCCAGCAGCTTAGCGGGAGAACTGTCCTACAATGAGCAGTTCTTC. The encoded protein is CASSLAGELSYNEQFF.

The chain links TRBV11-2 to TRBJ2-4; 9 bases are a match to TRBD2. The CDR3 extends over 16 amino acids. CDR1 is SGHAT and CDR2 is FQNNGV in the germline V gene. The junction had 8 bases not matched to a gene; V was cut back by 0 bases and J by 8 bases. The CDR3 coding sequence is TGTGCCAGCAGCTTAGATCTAGCTAGCGGGAAGGACATTCAGTACTTC. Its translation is CASSLDLASGKDIQYF. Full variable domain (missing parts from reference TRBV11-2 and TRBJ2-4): EAGVAQSPRYKIIEKRQSVAFWCNPISGHATLYWYQQILGQGPKLLIQFQNNGVVDDSQLPKDRFSAERLKGVDSTLKIQPAKLEDSAVYLCASSLDLASGKDIQYFGAGTRLSVL.

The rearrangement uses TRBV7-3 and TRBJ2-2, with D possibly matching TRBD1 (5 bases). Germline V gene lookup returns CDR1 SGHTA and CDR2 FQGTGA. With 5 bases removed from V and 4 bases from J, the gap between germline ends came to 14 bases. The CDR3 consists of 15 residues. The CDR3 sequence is CASSLGLVGTGELFF. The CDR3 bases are TGTGCCAGCAGCCTGGGGCTAGTCGGCACCGGGGAGCTGTTTTTT.

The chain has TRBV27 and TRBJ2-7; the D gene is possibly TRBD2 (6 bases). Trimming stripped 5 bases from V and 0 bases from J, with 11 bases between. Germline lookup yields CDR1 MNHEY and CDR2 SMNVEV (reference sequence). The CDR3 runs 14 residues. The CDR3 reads CASSNTGLSYEQYF. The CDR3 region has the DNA TGTGCCAGCAGTAACACGGGACTCTCCTACGAGCAGTACTTC.

The CDR3 DNA follows: TGTGCCAGCAGTGAAGGGGGACTAGCGCTGACAGGCACAGATACGCAGTATTTT. Encoded protein: CASSEGGLALTGTDTQYF. The genes are TRBV6-1 and TRBJ2-3; 10 positions agree with TRBD2. The CDR3 has 18 residues. Trimming took 1 base from V and 1 from J; bases not matched to a gene: 8. CDR1 and CDR2 from the germline V gene are MNHNS and SASEGT.

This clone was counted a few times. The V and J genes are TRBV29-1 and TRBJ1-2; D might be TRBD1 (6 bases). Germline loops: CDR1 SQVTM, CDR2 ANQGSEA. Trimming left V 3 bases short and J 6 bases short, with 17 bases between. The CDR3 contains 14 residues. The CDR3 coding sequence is TGCAGCGTTGAGGTTGTCGCGGGGGCAAATGGCTACACCTTC. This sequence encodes CSVEVVAGANGYTF.

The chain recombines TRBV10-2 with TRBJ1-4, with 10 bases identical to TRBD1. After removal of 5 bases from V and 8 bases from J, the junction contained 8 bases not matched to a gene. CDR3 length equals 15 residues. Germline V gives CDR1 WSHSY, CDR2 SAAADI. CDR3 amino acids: CASSSPGQGNEKLFF. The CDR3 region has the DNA TGCGCCAGCAGTTCACCGGGACAGGGGAACGAAAAACTGTTTTTT.

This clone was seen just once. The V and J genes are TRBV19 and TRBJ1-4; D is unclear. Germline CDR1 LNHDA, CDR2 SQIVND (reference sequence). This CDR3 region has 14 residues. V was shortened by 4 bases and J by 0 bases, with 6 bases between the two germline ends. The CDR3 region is CASSTQATNEKLFF. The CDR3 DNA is TGTGCCAGTAGTACCCAGGCAACTAATGAAAAACTGTTTTTT.

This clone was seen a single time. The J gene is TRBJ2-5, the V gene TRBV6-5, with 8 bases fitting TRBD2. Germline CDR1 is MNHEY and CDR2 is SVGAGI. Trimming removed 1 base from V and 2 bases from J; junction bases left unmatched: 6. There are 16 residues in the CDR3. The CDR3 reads CASSYWLAGPQETQYF. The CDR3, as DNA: TGTGCCAGCAGTTACTGGCTAGCGGGTCCTCAAGAGACCCAGTACTTC.

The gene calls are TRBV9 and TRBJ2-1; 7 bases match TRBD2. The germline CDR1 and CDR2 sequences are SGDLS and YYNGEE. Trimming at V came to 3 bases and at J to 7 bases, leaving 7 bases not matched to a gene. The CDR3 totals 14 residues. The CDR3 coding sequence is TGTGCCAGCAGCGAAGGACTAGATGGGAATGAGCAGTTCTTC. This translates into CASSEGLDGNEQFF.

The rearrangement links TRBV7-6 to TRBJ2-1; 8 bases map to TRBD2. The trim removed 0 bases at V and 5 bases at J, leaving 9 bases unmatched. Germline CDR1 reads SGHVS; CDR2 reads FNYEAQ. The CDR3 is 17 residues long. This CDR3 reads CASSLARTGLDDNEQFF. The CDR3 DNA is TGTGCCAGCAGCTTAGCGAGAACGGGACTAGATGACAATGAGCAGTTCTTC.

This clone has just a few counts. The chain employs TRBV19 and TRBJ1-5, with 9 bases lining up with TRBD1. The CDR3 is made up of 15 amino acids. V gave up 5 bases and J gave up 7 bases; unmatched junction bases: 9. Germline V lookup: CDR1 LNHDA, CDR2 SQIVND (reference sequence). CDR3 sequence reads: CASSPPTGGPQPQHF. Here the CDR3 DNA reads TGTGCCAGTAGTCCCCCGACAGGGGGACCACAGCCCCAGCATTTT.

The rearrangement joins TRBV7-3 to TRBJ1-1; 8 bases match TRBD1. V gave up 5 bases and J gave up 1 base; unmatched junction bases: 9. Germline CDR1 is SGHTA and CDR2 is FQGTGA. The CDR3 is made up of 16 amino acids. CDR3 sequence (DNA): TGTGCCAGCAGCCCGCGTCCCGGGACAGGGAACACTGAAGCTTTCTTT. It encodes CASSPRPGTGNTEAFF.

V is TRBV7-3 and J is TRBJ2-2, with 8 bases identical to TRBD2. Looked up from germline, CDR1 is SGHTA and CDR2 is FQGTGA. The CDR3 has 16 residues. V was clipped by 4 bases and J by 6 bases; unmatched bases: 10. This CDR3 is CASSSPTSALAGELFF. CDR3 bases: TGTGCCAGCAGCTCACCGACTAGCGCTCTCGCCGGGGAGCTGTTTTTT.

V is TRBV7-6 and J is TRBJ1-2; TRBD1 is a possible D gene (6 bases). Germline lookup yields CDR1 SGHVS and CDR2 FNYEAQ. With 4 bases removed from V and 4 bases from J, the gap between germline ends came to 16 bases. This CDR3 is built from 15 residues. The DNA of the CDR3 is TGTGCCAGCAGCTCCTCCCTGGGGGCTTTCTATGGCTACACCTTC. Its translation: CASSSSLGAFYGYTF. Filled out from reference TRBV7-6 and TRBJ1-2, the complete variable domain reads GAGVSQSPRYKVTKRGQDVALRCDPISGHVSLYWYRQALGQGPEFLTYFNYEAQQDKSGLPNDRFSAERPEGSISTLTIQRTEQRDSAMYRCASSSSLGAFYGYTFGSGTRLTVV.

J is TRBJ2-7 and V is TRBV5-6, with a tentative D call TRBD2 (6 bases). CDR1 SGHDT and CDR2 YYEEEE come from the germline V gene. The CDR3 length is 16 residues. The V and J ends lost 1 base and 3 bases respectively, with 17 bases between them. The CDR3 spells CASSLYLAGLNYEQYF. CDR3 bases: TGTGCCAGCAGCTTGTACCTGGCGGGACTGAACTACGAGCAGTACTTC.

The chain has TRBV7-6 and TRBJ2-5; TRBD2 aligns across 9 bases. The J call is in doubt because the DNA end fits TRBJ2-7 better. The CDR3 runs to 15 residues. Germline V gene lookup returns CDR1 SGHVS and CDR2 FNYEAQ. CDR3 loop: CASSLESGRTSEQYF. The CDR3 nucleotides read TGTGCCAGCAGCTTAGAGAGCGGGAGGACAAGCGAGCAGTACTTC.

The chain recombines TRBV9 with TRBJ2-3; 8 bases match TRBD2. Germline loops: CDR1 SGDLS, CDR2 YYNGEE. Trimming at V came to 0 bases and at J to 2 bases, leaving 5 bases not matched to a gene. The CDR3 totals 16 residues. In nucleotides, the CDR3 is TGTGCCAGCAGCGTAGCGAGCGGGGGAAACACAGATACGCAGTATTTT. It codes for CASSVASGGNTDTQYF.

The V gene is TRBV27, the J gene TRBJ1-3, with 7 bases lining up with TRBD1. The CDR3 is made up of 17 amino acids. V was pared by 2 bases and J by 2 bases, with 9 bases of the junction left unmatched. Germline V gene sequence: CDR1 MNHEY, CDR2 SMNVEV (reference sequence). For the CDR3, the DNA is TGTGCCAGCAGTTTAGGTGGAGGCCAGGGGGCTGGAAACACCATATATTTT. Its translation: CASSLGGGQGAGNTIYF.

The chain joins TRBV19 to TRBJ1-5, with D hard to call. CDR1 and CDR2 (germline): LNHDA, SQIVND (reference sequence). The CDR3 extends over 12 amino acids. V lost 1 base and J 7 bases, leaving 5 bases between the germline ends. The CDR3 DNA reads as TGTGCCAGTAGTATAGGCCAGCAGCCCCAGCATTTT. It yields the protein CASSIGQQPQHF.

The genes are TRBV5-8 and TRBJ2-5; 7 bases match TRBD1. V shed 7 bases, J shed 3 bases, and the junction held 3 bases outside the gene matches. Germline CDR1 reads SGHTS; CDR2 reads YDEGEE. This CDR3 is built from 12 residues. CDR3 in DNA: TGTGCCAGCCACGGACAGGAAGAGACCCAGTACTTC. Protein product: CASHGQEETQYF.

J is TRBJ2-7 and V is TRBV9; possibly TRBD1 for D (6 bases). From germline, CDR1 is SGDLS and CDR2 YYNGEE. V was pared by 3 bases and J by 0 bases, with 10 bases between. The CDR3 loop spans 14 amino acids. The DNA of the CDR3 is TGTGCCAGCAGCGGACAGGAACCCTCCTACGAGCAGTACTTC. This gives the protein CASSGQEPSYEQYF.

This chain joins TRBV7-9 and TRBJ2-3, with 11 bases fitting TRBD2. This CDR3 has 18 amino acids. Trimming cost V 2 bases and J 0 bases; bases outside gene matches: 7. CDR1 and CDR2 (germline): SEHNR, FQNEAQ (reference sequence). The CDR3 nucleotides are TGTGCCAGCAGCTTACTCCCTAGGACTAGCGGGAGCACAGATACGCAGTATTTT. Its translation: CASSLLPRTSGSTDTQYF.

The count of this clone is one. The chain's CDR3 is CATSRDPSGSWEQFF. The CDR3 nucleotides read TGTGCCACCAGCAGAGATCCTAGCGGGAGTTGGGAGCAGTTCTTC. This sequence joins TRBV15 and TRBJ2-1; TRBD2 matches at 10 bases. Germline V gives CDR1 LNHNV, CDR2 YYDKDF (reference sequence). The CDR3 contains 15 residues. The V segment lost 0 bases and the J segment 10 bases; nucleotides outside the gene matches: 6. The entire variable domain, with the rest obtained from reference TRBV15 and TRBJ2-1, is as follows: DAMVIQNPRYQVTQFGKPVTLSCSQTLNHNVMYWYQQKSSQAPKLLFHYYDKDFNNEADTPDNFQSRRPNTSFCFLDIRSPGLGDTAMYLCATSRDPSGSWEQFFGPGTRLTVL.

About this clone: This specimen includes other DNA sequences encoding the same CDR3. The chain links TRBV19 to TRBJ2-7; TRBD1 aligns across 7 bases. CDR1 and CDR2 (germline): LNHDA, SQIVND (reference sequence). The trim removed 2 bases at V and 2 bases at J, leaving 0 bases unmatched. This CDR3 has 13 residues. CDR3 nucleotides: TGTGCCAGTAGTATACAGGGGGCCTACGAGCAGTACTTC. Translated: CASSIQGAYEQYF.